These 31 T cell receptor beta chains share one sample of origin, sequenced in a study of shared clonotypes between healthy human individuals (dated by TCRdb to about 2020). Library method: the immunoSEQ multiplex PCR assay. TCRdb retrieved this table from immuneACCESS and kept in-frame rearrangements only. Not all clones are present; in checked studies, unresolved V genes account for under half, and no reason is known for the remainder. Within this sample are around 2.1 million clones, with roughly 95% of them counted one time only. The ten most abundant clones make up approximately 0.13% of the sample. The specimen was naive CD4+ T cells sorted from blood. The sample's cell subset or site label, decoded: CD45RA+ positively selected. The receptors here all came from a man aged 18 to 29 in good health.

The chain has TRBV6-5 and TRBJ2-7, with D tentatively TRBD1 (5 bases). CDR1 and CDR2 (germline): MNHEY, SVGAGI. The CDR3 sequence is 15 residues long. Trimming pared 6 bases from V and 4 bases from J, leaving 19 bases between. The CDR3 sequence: CASSNRRLTPYEQYF. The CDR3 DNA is TGTGCCAGCAGCAACAGGAGACTTACCCCTTACGAGCAGTACTTC.

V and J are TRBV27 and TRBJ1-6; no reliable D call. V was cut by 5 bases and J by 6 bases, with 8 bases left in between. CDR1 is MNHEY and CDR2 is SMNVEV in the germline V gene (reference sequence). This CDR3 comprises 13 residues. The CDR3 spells CASSQRSNSPLHF. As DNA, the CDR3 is TGTGCCAGCAGTCAGAGGAGTAATTCACCCCTCCACTTT.

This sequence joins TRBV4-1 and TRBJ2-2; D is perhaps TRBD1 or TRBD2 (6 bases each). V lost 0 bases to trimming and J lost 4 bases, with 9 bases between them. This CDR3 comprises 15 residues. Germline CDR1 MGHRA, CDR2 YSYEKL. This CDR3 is CASSQEWGATGELFF. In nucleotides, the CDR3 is TGCGCCAGCAGCCAAGAGTGGGGGGCCACCGGGGAGCTGTTTTTT.

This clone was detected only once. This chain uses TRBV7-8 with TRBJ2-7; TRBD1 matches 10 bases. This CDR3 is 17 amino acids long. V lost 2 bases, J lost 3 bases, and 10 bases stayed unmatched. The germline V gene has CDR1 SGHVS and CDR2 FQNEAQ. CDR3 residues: CASSLPELDRGDYEQYF. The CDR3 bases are TGTGCCAGCAGCTTACCGGAATTGGACAGGGGGGACTACGAGCAGTACTTC.

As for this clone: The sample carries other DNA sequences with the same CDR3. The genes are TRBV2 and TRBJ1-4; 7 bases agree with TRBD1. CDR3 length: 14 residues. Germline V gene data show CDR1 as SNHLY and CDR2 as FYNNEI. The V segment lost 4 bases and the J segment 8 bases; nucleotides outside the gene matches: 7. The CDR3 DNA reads TGTGCCAGCAGTGGGCGACAGGGCGCAGAAAAACTGTTTTTT. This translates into CASSGRQGAEKLFF.

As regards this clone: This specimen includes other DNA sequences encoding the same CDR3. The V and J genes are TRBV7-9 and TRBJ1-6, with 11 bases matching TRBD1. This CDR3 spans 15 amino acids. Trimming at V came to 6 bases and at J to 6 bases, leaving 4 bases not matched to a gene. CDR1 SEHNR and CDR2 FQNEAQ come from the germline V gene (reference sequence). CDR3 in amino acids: CASSPGTGGNSPLHF. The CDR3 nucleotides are TGTGCCAGCAGTCCTGGGACAGGGGGTAATTCACCCCTCCACTTT. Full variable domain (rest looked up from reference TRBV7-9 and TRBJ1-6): DTGVSQNPRHKITKRGQNVTFRCDPISEHNRLYWYRQTLGQGPEFLTYFQNEAQLEKSRLLSDRFSAERPKGSFSTLEIQRTEQGDSAMYLCASSPGTGGNSPLHFGNGTRLTVT.

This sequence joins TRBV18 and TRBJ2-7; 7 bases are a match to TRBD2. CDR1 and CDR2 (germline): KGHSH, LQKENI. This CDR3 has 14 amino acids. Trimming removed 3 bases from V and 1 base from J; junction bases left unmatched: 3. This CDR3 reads CASSPSGQSYEQYF. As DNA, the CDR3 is TGTGCCAGCTCACCTAGCGGGCAATCCTACGAGCAGTACTTC.

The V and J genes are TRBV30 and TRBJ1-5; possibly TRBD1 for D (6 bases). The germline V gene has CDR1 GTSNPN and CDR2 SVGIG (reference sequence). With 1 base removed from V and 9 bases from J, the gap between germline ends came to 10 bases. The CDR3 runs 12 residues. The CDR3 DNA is TGTGCCTGGAGTGCCCAGGGGAGGCCCCAGCATTTT. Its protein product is CAWSAQGRPQHF. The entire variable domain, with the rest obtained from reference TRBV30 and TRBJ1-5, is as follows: SQTIHQWPATLVQPVGSPLSLECTVEGTSNPNLYWYRQAAGRGLQLLFYSVGIGQISSEVPQNLSASRPQDRQFILSSKKLLLSDSGFYLCAWSAQGRPQHFGDGTRLSIL.

CDR3 coding DNA: TGCAGCGTTTTATCGGCGGATACGCAGTATTTT. As protein: CSVLSADTQYF. The chain employs TRBV29-1 and TRBJ2-3; D uncertain. The CDR3 runs 11 residues. The V end was cut by 5 bases, the J end by 6 bases, with 9 bases between. Germline CDR1 reads SQVTM; CDR2 reads ANQGSEA.

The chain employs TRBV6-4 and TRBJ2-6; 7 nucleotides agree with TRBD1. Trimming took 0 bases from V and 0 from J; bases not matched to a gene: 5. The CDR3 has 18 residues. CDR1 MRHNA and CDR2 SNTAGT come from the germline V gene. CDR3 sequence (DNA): TGTGCCAGCAGTGACTCAGGGTGGGACAGCTCTGGGGCCAACGTCCTGACTTTC. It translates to CASSDSGWDSSGANVLTF.

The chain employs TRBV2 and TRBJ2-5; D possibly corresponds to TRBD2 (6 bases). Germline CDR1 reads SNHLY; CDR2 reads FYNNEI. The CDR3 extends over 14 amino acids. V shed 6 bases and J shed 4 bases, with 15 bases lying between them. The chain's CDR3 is CASRILAYGETQYF. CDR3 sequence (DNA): TGTGCCAGCAGAATACTAGCTTACGGAGAGACCCAGTACTTC. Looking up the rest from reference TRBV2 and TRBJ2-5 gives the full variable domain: EPEVTQTPSHQVTQMGQEVILRCVPISNHLYFYWYRQILGQKVEFLVSFYNNEISEKSEIFDDQFSVERPDGSNFTLKIRSTKLEDSAMYFCASRILAYGETQYFGPGTRLLVL.

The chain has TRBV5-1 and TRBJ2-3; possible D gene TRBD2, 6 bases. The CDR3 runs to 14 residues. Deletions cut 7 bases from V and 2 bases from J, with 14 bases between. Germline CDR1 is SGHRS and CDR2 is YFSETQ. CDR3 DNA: TGCGCCAGCCACGGAGGGGAGCTCACAGATACGCAGTATTTT. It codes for CASHGGELTDTQYF. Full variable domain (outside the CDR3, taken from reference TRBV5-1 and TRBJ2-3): KAGVTQTPRYLIKTRGQQVTLSCSPISGHRSVSWYQQTPGQGLQFLFEYFSETQRNKGNFPGRFSGRQFSNSRSEMNVSTLELGDSALYLCASHGGELTDTQYFGPGTRLTVL.

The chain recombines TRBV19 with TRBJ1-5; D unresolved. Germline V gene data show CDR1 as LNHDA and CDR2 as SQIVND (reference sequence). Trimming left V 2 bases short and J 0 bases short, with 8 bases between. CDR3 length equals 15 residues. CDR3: CASSITSYSNQPQHF. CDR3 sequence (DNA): TGTGCCAGTAGTATAACCAGTTATAGCAATCAGCCCCAGCATTTT.

The CDR3, as DNA: TGTGCCAGCAGCAAGTTCGGGACAGGGCACCGGGATGAGCAGTTCTTC. It yields the protein CASSKFGTGHRDEQFF. This chain joins TRBV21-1 and TRBJ2-1; whether TRBD1, the table's D call, matches the DNA was not checked. TRBV21-1 is a pseudogene segment. This CDR3 region has 16 residues.

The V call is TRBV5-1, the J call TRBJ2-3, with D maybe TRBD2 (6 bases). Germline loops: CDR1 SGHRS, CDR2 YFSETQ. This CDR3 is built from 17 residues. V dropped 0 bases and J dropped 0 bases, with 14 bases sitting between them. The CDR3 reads CASSLDVGAGSTDTQYF. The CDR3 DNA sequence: TGCGCCAGCAGCTTGGACGTAGGGGCGGGAAGCACAGATACGCAGTATTTT.

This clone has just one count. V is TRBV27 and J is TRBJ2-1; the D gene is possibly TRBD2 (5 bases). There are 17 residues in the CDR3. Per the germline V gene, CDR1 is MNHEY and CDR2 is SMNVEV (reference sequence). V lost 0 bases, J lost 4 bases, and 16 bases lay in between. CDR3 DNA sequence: TGTGCCAGCAGTTTATCGTCAGGCAGTTGGACTTACAATGAGCAGTTCTTC. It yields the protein CASSLSSGSWTYNEQFF.

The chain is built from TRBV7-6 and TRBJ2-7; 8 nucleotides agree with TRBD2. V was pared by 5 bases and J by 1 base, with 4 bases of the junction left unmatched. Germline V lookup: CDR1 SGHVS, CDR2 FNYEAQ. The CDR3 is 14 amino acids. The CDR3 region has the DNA TGTGCCAGCAGCCCGGGACTAGGGTCCTACGAGCAGTACTTC. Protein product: CASSPGLGSYEQYF.

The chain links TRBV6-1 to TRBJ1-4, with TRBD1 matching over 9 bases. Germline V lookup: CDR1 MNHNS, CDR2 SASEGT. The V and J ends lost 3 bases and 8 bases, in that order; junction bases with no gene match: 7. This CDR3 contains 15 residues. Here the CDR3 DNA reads TGTGCCAGCAGTGAGCAGGGACAGGGTGGAGAAAAACTGTTTTTT. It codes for CASSEQGQGGEKLFF.

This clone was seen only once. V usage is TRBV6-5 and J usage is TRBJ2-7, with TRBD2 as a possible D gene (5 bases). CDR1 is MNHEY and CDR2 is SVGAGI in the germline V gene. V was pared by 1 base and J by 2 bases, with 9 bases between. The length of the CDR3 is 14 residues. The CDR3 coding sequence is TGTGCCAGCAGTTACTGGGGAGAGACCTACGAGCAGTACTTC. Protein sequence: CASSYWGETYEQYF.

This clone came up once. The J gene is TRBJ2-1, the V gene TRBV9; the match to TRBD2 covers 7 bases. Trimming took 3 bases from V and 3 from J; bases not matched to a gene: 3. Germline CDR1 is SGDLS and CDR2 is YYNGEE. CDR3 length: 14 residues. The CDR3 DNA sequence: TGTGCCAGCAGCGAAAGGACTAGCTACAATGAGCAGTTCTTC. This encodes CASSERTSYNEQFF.

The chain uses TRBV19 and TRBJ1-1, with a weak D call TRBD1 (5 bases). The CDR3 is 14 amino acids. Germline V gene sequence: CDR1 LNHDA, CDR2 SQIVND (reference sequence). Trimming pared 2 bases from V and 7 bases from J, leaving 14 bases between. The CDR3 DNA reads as TGTGCCAGTAGTATACATCAGGGTAGGGGTGAAGCTTTCTTT. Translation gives CASSIHQGRGEAFF.

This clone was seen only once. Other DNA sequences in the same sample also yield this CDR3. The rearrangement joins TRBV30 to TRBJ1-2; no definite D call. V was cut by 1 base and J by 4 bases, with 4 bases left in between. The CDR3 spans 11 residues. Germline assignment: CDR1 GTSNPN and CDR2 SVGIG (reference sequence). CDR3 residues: CAWSGTYGYTF. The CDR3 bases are TGTGCCTGGAGTGGCACCTATGGCTACACCTTC.

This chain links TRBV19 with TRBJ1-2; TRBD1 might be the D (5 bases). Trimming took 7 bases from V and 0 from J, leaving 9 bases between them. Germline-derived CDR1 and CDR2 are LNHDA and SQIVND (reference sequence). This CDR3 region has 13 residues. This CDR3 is CASTTDTNYGYTF. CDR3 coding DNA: TGTGCCAGTACAACGGACACTAACTATGGCTACACCTTC.

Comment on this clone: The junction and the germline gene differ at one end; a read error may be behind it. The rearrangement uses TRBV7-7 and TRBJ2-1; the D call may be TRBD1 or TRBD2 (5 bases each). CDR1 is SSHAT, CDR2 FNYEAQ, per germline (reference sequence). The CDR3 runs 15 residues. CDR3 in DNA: TGTGCTAGCAGCTTAGAGGGACCATTCTACAATGAGCAGTTCTTC. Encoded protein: CASSLEGPFYNEQFF.

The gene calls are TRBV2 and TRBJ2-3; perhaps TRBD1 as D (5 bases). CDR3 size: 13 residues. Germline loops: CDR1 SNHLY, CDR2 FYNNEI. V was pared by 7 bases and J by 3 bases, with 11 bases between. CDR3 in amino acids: CASKARETDTQYF. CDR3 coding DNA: TGTGCCAGCAAAGCCAGGGAAACAGATACGCAGTATTTT.

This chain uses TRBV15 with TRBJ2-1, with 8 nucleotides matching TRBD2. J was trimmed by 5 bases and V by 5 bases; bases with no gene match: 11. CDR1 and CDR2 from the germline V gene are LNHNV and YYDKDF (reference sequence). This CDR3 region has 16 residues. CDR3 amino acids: CATSGLAGVYNNEQFF. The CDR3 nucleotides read TGTGCCACCAGCGGGCTAGCGGGTGTTTATAACAATGAGCAGTTCTTC. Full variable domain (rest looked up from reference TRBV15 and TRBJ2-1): DAMVIQNPRYQVTQFGKPVTLSCSQTLNHNVMYWYQQKSSQAPKLLFHYYDKDFNNEADTPDNFQSRRPNTSFCFLDIRSPGLGDTAMYLCATSGLAGVYNNEQFFGPGTRLTVL.

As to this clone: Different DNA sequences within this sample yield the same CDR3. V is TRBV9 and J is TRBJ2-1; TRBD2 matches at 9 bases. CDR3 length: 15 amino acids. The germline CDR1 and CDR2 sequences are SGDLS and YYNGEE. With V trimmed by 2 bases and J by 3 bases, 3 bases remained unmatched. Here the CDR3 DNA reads TGTGCCAGCAGCGTTTTAGCGGGGGACTACAATGAGCAGTTCTTC. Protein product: CASSVLAGDYNEQFF.

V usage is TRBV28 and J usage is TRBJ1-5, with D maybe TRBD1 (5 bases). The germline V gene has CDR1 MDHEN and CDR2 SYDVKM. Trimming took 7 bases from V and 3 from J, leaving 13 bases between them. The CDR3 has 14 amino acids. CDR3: CASNYRGANQPQHF. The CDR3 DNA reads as TGTGCCAGCAACTACCGGGGCGCCAATCAGCCCCAGCATTTT.

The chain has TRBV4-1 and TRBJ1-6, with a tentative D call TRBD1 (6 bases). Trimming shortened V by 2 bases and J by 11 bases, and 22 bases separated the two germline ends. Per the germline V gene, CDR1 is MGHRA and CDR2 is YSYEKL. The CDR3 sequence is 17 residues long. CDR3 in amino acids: CASSQFAADSGVAPLHF. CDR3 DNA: TGCGCCAGCAGCCAATTCGCGGCGGACTCAGGGGTAGCACCCCTCCACTTT.

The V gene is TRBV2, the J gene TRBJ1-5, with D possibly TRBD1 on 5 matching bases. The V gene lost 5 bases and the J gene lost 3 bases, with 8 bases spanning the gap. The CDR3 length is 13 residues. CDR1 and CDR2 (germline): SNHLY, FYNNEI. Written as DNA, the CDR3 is TGTGCCAGCAGTCCGACAGTCAATCAGCCCCAGCATTTT. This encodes CASSPTVNQPQHF.

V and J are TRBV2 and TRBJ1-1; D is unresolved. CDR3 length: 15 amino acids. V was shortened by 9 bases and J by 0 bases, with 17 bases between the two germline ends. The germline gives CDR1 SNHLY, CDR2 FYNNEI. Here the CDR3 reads CASGRQAAMNTEAFF. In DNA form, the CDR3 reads TGTGCCAGTGGTCGGCAGGCCGCTATGAACACTGAAGCTTTCTTT.